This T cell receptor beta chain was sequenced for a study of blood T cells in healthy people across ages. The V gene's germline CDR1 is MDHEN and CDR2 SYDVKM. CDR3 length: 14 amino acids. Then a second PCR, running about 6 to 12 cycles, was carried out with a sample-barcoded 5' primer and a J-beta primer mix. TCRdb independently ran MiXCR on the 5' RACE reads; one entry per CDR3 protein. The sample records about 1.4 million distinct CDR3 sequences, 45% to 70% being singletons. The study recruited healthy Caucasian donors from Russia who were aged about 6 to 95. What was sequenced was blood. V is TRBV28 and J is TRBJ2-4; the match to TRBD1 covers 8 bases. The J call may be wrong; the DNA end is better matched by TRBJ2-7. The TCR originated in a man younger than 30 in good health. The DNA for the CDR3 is TGTGCCAGCAGTAACACAGGGGGAGGACGCGAGCAGTACTTC. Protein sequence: CASSNTGGGREQYF.